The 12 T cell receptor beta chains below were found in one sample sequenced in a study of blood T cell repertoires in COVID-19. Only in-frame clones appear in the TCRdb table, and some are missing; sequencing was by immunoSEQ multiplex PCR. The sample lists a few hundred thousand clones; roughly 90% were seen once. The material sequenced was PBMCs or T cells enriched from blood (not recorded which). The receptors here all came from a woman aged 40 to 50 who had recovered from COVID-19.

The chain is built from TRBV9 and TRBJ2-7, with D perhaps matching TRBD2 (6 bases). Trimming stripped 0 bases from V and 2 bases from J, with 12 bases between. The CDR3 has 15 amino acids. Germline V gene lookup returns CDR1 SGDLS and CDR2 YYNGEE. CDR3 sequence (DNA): TGTGCCAGCAGCGTAGGCCTAGCGAGAACCTACGAGCAGTACTTC. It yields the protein CASSVGLARTYEQYF.

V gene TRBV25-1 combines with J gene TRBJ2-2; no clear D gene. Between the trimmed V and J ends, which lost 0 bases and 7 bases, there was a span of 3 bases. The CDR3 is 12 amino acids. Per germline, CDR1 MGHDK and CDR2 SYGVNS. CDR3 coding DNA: TGTGCCAGCAGTGAATACCGCGGGGAGCTGTTTTTT. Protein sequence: CASSEYRGELFF.

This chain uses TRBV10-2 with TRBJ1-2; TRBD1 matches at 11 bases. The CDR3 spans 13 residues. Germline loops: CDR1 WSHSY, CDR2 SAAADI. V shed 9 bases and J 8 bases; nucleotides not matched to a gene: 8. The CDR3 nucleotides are TGCGCCAGTTTTCCGGGACAGGGGGGAGGCTACACCTTC. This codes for CASFPGQGGGYTF.

DNA of the CDR3: TGTGCCAGCAGTTCTTCACAGGGGGTCGCCTACGAGCAGTACTTC. The encoded protein is CASSSSQGVAYEQYF. The rearrangement joins TRBV6-5 to TRBJ2-7, with 8 bases lining up with TRBD1. Trimming removed 4 bases from V and 2 bases from J; junction bases left unmatched: 7. CDR3 length: 15 residues. The germline gives CDR1 MNHEY, CDR2 SVGAGI.

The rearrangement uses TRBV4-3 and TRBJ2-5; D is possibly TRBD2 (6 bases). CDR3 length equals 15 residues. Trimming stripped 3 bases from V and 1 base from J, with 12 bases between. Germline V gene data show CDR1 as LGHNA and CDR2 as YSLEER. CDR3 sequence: CASSQGWRGQETQYF. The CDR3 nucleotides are TGCGCCAGCAGCCAGGGGTGGAGGGGCCAAGAGACCCAGTACTTC.

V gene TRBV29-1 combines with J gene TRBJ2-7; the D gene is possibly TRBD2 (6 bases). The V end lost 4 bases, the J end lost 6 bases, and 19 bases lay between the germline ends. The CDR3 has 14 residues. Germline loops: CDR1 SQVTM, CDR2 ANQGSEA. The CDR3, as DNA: TGCAGCGTTGTGGTTGGGGGACTCGTTGGCGAGCAGTACTTC. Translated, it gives CSVVVGGLVGEQYF.

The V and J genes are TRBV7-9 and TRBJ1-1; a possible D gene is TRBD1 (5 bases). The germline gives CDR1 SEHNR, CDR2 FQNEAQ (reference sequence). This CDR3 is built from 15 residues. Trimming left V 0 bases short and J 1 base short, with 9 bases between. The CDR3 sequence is CASSLAQGTNTEAFF. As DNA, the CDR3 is TGTGCCAGCAGCTTAGCGCAGGGAACGAACACTGAAGCTTTCTTT.

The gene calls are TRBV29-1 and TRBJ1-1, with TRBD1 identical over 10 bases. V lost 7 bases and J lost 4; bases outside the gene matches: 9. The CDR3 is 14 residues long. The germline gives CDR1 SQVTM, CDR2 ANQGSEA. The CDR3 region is CSADRGHGSTEAFF. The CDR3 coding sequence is TGCAGCGCTGACAGGGGGCATGGGAGCACTGAAGCTTTCTTT.

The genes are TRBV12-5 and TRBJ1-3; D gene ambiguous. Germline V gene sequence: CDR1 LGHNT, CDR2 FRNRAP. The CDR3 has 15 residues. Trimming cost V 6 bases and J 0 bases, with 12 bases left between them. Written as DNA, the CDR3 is TGTGCTAGTGGCCCCCCTTATTACTCTGGAAACACCATATATTTT. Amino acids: CASGPPYYSGNTIYF.

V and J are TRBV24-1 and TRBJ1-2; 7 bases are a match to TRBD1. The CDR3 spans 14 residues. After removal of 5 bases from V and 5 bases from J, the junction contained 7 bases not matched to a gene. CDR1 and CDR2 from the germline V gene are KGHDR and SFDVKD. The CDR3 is CATSAADRVYGYTF. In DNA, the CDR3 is TGTGCCACCAGTGCCGCCGACAGGGTTTATGGCTACACCTTC.

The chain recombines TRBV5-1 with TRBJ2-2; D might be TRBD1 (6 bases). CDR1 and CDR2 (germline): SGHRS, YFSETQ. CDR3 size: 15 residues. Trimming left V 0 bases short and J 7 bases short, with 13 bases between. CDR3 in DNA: TGCGCCAGCAGCTTGGTTCCAGGGGAAGGCGGGGAGCTGTTTTTT. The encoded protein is CASSLVPGEGGELFF. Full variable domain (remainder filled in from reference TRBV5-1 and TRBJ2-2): KAGVTQTPRYLIKTRGQQVTLSCSPISGHRSVSWYQQTPGQGLQFLFEYFSETQRNKGNFPGRFSGRQFSNSRSEMNVSTLELGDSALYLCASSLVPGEGGELFFGEGSRLTVL.

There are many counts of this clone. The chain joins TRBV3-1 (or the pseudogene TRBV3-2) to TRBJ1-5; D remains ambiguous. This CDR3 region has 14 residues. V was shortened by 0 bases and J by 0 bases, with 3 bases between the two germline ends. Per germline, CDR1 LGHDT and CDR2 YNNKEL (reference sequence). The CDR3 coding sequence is TGTGCCAGCAGCCAAGACAGTAGCAATCAGCCCCAGCATTTT. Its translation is CASSQDSSNQPQHF.